This TCR beta chain was identified during a study of cytomegalovirus exposure and HLA in healthy donors. Study-level findings and limits: Later on, an analysis tied roughly 17,000 TCR beta sequences to HLA alleles at 0.05 false discovery rate. About 87% or about 30% of the time was how often most TCR beta V segments were productive, according to an earlier analysis.

Amplification used 60 Vbeta primers and 13 Jbeta primers. Produced via immunoSEQ multiplex PCR; TCRdb's table is partial and in-frame only. The sample carries 150,000 to 200,000 clones, about 81% recorded once. Notes on this clone: Antigen specificity is unknown. The junction and the germline gene differ at one end; a read error may be behind it.

Although they were nominally healthy when sampled, donors likely had unrecorded immune exposures. The clonotype was recovered from a young man in good health and CMV-seronegative. The specimen was PBMCs.

CDR3 residues: CASSKTGLNSEAFF. For the CDR3, the DNA is TGTGCCAGCAGCAAGACAGGGTTGAACTCTGAAGCTTTCTTT. The chain employs TRBV13 and TRBJ1-1, with 7 bases lining up with TRBD1. The CDR3 consists of 14 residues. Germline loops: CDR1 PRHDT, CDR2 FYEKMQ (reference sequence).